Included here is one T cell receptor (beta chain) sequence, with context. Its antigen is unidentified. This may be a read error: a much more frequent sequence differs by one nucleotide. The data derive from a study of Graves' ophthalmopathy and Graves' hyperthyroidism. The CDR3 spans 16 residues. Per germline, CDR1 LGHNA and CDR2 YNFKEQ. Other autoimmune diseases, uncontrolled infections, pregnancy or lactation ruled patients out of participation. The PBMC fraction was derived from around 9.5 ml of fresh peripheral blood. RNA transcripts served as template for amplifying TCR beta CDR3 sequences. Second-round multiplex PCR came after a first-round RT-PCR that employed HTBI primers. Via MiXCR, TCRdb re-called the multiplex PCR reads, giving one row per CDR3 protein. The table records around 600,000 distinct CDR3 sequences, more than 40% of them present only once. General study results and limits: In blood, most expanded thyroid clonotypes above 0.001 frequency were also detected. Ophthalmopathy progression was predicted by the model at more than 55% sensitivity and 72% to 80% specificity.

The clonotype was recovered from an adult man with Graves' ophthalmopathy. The V and J genes are TRBV4-2 and TRBJ2-5; D gene unclear. The sequenced sample was peripheral blood. CDR3 DNA sequence: TGTGCCAGCGGCCAAGGCCTGGCAACCCGCGGCGAGACCCAGTACTTC. Its translation: CASGQGLATRGETQYF.